The rows below give T cell receptor beta chains drawn from one sample of a study of T cell responses to AZD1222 COVID-19 vaccine. Using immunoSEQ multiplex PCR, the repertoire was profiled, and TCRdb retains in-frame clones only, with some absent. The data contain 99,000 or so clones, more than 75% of them singletons. Here the sequenced sample was peripheral blood, taken 28 days after the second dose of the MenACWY control vaccine. These receptors came from an adult who received the MenACWY meningococcal vaccine as a control. CDR3s include the opening cysteine and the closing phenylalanine or tryptophan. Fields, in order: J gene, clone size, D gene, V gene, CDR3 protein, CDR3 DNA. The D gene is left open where the match is weak. Rows may omit the clone size; those that give it use once, few, many or a size class.

TRBJ2-7 - - TRBV2 CASKTAFLHEQYF TGTGCCTCCAAAACAGCCTTTCTCCACGAGCAGTACTTC
TRBJ2-7 - TRBD1 TRBV5-1 CASSLDRGHYEQYF TGCGCCAGCAGCTTGGACAGGGGGCACTACGAGCAGTACTTC
TRBJ1-5 once - TRBV5-6 CASSFRPPRGINQPQHF TGTGCCAGCAGCTTCCGACCTCCCAGGGGAATTAATCAGCCCCAGCATTTT
TRBJ2-3 - - TRBV5-4 CASSLAAASTDTQYF TGTGCCAGCAGCTTGGCGGCAGCTAGCACAGATACGCAGTATTTT
TRBJ2-3 - - TRBV9 CASSATAGTQYF TGTGCCAGCAGCGCCACGGCGGGTACGCAGTATTTT
TRBJ1-1 - - TRBV9 CASSPTSHTEAFF TGTGCCAGCAGCCCCACTTCCCACACTGAAGCTTTCTTT
TRBJ2-7 once TRBD2 TRBV7-2 CASSLGSSGLYEQYF TGTGCCAGCAGCTTAGGGTCTAGCGGACTCTACGAGCAGTACTTC
TRBJ1-3 - - TRBV3-1/TRBV3-2 CASSQGIGNSGNTIYF TGTGCCAGCAGCCAAGGAATAGGAAACTCTGGAAACACCATATATTTT
TRBJ1-6 - TRBD1 TRBV7-2 CASSSNRQGYNSPLHF TGTGCCAGCAGTTCCAACCGACAGGGGTATAATTCACCCCTCCACTTT
TRBJ2-7 - TRBD1 TRBV4-1 CASSQGQGAWEQYF TGCGCCAGCAGCCAGGGACAGGGGGCTTGGGAGCAGTACTTC
TRBJ2-2 - - TRBV27 CASSLSWGIGELFF TGTGCCAGCAGTTTATCATGGGGGATCGGGGAGCTGTTTTTT
TRBJ1-6 - - TRBV10-3 CAISESLSPLHF TGTGCCATCAGTGAGTCTTTGTCACCCCTCCACTTT
TRBJ1-1 - - TRBV30 CAWDRNTEAFF TGTGCCTGGGACAGGAACACTGAAGCTTTCTTT
TRBJ2-5 once - TRBV20-1 CSASSKETQYF TGCAGTGCTAGCTCCAAAGAGACCCAGTACTTC
TRBJ1-1 - TRBD1 TRBV24-1 CATSGTGGKAEAFF TGTGCCACCAGTGGTACAGGGGGAAAGGCTGAAGCTTTCTTT
TRBJ1-2 - - TRBV28 CASSFLGGYTF TGTGCCAGCAGTTTTTTAGGGGGCTACACCTTC
TRBJ1-6 - - TRBV14 CASSRWGVDNSPLHF TGTGCCAGCAGTCGCTGGGGGGTGGATAATTCACCCCTCCACTTT
TRBJ1-5 - - TRBV6-2/TRBV6-3 CASSYSGSLQPQHF TGTGCCAGCAGTTATAGCGGGTCGTTGCAGCCCCAGCATTTT
TRBJ1-5 - - TRBV6-5 CASSPPTINQPQHF TGTGCCAGCAGTCCGCCGACAATCAATCAGCCCCAGCATTTT
TRBJ1-2 few - TRBV7-3 CASSLTPKSYGYTF TGTGCCAGCAGCTTAACCCCCAAGAGCTATGGCTACACCTTC
TRBJ1-2 once - TRBV11-2 CASSAVNYGYTF TGTGCCAGCTCGGCAGTTAACTATGGCTACACCTTC
TRBJ2-5 - - TRBV11-2 CASSPLTIETQYF TGTGCCAGCAGCCCCCTCACTATTGAGACCCAGTACTTC
TRBJ1-1 - TRBD1 TRBV5-1 CASSSRQGLDTEAFF TGCGCCAGCAGCTCGCGACAGGGGTTGGACACTGAAGCTTTCTTT
TRBJ1-5 - - TRBV9 CASSAGTANQPQHF TGTGCCAGCAGCGCCGGGACGGCAAATCAGCCCCAGCATTTT
TRBJ2-7 - TRBD1 TRBV28 CASQLTGNEQYF TGTGCCAGCCAGCTGACAGGGAACGAGCAGTACTTC
TRBJ2-7 - - TRBV28 CASSPFRSSYEQYF TGTGCCAGCAGTCCGTTTAGGAGCTCCTACGAGCAGTACTTC
TRBJ2-5 - TRBD2 TRBV3-1/TRBV3-2 CASSSALAGAGGETQYF TGTGCCAGCAGCTCCGCACTAGCGGGGGCCGGGGGAGAGACCCAGTACTTC